This T cell receptor beta chain was identified in a study of cytomegalovirus exposure and HLA in healthy donors. The sample holds a few counts of this clone. 60 Vbeta and 13 Jbeta primers were used in PCR. The protocol was immunoSEQ multiplex PCR, while the TCRdb copy is restricted to in-frame clones and leaves out a portion. The sample consists of some 130,000 clones, 60% to 85% of them appearing once. The TCR sequence derives from a woman in her thirties in good health and CMV-seropositive. Sequences were obtained from PBMCs.

The CDR3 nucleotides read TGTGCCAGCAGTGAAGCCGGGACAGGTGGGGCCACTGAAGCTTTCTTT. Translating gives CASSEAGTGGATEAFF. This chain connects TRBV25-1 to TRBJ1-1; 8 nucleotides match TRBD1. Germline lookup yields CDR1 MGHDK and CDR2 SYGVNS. The trim removed 2 bases at V and 4 bases at J, leaving 9 bases unmatched. The CDR3 runs 16 residues.